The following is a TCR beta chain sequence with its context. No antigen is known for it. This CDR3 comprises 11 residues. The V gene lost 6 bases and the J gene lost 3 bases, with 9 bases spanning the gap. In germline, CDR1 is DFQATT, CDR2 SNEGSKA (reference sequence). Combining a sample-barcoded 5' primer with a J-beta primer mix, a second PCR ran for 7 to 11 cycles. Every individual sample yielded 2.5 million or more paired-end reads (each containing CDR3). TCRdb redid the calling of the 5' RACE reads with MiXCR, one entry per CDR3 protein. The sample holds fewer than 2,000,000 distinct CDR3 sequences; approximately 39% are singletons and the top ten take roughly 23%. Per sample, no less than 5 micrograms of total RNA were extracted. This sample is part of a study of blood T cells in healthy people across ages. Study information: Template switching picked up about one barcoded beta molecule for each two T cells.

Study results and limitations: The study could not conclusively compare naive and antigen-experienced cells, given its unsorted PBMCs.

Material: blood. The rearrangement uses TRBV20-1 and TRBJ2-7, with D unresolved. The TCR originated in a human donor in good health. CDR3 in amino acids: CSASKGYEQYF. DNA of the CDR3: TGCAGTGCCAGTAAGGGCTACGAGCAGTACTTC.